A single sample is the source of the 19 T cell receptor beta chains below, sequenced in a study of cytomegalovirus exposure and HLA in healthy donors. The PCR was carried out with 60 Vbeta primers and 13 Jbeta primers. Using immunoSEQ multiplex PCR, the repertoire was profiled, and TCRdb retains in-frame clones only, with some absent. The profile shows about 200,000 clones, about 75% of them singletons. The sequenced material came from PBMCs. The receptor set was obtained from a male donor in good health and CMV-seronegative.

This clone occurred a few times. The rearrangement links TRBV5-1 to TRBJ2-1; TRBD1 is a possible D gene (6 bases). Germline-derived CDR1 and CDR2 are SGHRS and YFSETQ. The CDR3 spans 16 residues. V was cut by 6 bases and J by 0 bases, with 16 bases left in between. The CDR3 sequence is CASTSVGGSSYNEQFF. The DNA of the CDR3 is TGCGCCAGCACCTCGGTAGGGGGTAGCTCCTACAATGAGCAGTTCTTC.

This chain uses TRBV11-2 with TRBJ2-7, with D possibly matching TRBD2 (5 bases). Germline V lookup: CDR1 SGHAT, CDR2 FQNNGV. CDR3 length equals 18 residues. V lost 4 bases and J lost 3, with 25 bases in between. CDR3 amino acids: CASSSFPEATSRSYEQYF. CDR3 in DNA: TGTGCCAGCAGCTCTTTTCCGGAGGCCACGTCGAGGAGCTACGAGCAGTACTTC.

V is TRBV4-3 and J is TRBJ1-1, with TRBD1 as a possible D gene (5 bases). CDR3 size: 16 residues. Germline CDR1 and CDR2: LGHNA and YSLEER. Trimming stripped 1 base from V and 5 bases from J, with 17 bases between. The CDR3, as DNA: TGCGCCAGCAGCCAAGCGAAGGGGCTCGATTGGACTGAAGCTTTCTTT. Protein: CASSQAKGLDWTEAFF.

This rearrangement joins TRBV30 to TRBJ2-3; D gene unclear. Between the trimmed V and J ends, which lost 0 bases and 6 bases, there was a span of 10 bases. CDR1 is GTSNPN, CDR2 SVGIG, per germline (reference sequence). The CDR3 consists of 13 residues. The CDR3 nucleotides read TGTGCCTGGAGTGTACGAGCTGCTGATACGCAGTATTTT. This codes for CAWSVRAADTQYF.

CDR3 sequence (DNA): TGTGCCAGCAGCCTACCAGGTTCCAATCAGCCCCAGCATTTT. Translation gives CASSLPGSNQPQHF. The genes are TRBV7-8 and TRBJ1-5; D unclear. CDR1 is SGHVS and CDR2 is FQNEAQ in the germline V gene. This CDR3 spans 14 amino acids. Trimming shortened V by 5 bases and J by 3 bases, and 11 bases separated the two germline ends.

As DNA, the CDR3 is TGTGCCAGCAGCCCCTCCGGGACAGGGTCCCGCGAGCAGTACTTC. Its protein product is CASSPSGTGSREQYF. The chain has TRBV27 and TRBJ2-7; 9 nucleotides agree with TRBD1. CDR3 length equals 15 residues. The V gene end was trimmed by 6 bases and the J gene end by 6 bases; junction bases not matched to a gene: 12. Germline lookup yields CDR1 MNHEY and CDR2 SMNVEV (reference sequence).

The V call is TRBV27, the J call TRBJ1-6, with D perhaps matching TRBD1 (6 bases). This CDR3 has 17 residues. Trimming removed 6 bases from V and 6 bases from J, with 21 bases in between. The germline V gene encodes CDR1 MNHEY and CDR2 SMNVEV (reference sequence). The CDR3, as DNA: TGTGCCAGCAGCCCCGGCCGGGGGGCAGGCCCTAATTCACCCCTCCACTTT. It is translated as CASSPGRGAGPNSPLHF.

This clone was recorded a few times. CDR3 protein: CSARFWDTNYGYTF. In nucleotides, the CDR3 is TGCAGCGCCCGTTTCTGGGACACGAACTATGGCTACACCTTC. This chain links TRBV29-1 with TRBJ1-2, with D perhaps matching TRBD1 (6 bases). Germline V gives CDR1 SQVTM, CDR2 ANQGSEA. The V gene lost 7 bases and the J gene lost 2 bases, with 17 bases spanning the gap. This CDR3 region has 14 residues. The full variable domain, in which reference TRBV29-1 and TRBJ1-2 provide the parts outside the CDR3, is SAVISQKPSRDICQRGTSLTIQCQVDSQVTMMFWYRQQPGQSLTLIATANQGSEATYESGFVIDKFPISRPNLTFSTLTVSNMSPEDSSIYLCSARFWDTNYGYTFGSGTRLTVV.

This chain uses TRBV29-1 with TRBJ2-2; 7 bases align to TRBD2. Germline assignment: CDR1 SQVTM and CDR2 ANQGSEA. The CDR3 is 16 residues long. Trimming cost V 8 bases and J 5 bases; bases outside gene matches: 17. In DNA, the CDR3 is TGCAGCCACTCAACGGGTGCGGGAGAAATGACCGGGGAGCTGTTTTTT. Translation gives CSHSTGAGEMTGELFF.

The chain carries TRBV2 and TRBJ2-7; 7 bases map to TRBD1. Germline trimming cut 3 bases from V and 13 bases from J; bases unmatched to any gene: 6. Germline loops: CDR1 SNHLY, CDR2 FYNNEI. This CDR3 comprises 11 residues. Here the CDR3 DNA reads TGTGCCAGCAGTGACAGGGGACAGAGATACTTC. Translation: CASSDRGQRYF.

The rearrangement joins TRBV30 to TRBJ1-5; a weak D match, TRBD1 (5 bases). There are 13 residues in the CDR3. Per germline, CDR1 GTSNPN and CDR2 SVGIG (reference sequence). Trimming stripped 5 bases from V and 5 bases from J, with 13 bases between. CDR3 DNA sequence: TGTGCCTGGGGGGGAGGGGTACATCAGCCCCAGCATTTT. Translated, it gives CAWGGGVHQPQHF.

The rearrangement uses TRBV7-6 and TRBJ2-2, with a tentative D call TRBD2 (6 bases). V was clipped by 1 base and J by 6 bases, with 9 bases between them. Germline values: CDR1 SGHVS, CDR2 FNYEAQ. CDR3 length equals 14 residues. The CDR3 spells CASSLGAGSGELFF. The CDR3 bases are TGTGCCAGCAGCTTAGGGGCGGGGTCCGGGGAGCTGTTTTTT.

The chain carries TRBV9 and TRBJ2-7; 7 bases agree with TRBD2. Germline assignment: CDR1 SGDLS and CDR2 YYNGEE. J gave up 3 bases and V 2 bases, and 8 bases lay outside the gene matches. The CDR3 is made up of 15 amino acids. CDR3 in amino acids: CASSVNVRGDYEQYF. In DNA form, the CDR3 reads TGTGCCAGCAGCGTTAACGTTCGGGGGGACTACGAGCAGTACTTC.

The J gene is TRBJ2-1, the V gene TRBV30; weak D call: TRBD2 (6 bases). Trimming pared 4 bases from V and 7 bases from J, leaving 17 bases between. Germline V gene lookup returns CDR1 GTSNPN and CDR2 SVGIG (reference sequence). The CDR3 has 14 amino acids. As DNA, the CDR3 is TGTGCCTGGAAGGCTCGGGGGAGCAGAAATGAGCAGTTCTTC. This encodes CAWKARGSRNEQFF.

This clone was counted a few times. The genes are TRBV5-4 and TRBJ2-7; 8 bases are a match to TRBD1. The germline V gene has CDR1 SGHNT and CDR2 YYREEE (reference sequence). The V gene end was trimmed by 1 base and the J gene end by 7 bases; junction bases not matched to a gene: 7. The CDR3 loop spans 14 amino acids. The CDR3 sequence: CASSLYRGSREQYF. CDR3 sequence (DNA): TGTGCCAGCAGCTTGTACAGGGGGTCACGAGAGCAGTACTTC.

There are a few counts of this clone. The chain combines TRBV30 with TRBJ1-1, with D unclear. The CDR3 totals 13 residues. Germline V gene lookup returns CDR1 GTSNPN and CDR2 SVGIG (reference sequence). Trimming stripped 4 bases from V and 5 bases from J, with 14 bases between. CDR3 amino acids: CAWKRLGSTEAFF. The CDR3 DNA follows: TGTGCCTGGAAGAGGTTAGGGAGTACTGAAGCTTTCTTT.

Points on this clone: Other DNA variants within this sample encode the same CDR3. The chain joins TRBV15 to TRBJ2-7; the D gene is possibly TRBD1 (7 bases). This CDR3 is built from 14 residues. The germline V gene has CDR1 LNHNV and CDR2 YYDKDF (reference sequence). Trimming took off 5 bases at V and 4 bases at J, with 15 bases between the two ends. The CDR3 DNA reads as TGTGCCACCAGCGTAGGCAGGGGGGCGTACGAGCAGTACTTC. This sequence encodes CATSVGRGAYEQYF.

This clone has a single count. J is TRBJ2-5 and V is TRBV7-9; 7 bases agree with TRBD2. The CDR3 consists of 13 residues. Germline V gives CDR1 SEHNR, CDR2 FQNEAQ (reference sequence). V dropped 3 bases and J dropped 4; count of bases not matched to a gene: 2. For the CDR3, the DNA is TGTGCCAGCAGCTTGGGGGGGATAGAGACCCAGTACTTC. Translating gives CASSLGGIETQYF.

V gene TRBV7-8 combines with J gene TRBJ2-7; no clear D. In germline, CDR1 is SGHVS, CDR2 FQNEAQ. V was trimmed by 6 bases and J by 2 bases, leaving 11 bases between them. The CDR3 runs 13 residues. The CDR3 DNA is TGTGCCAGCAGGTTCGACACAGCCTACGAGCAGTACTTC. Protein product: CASRFDTAYEQYF.